This T cell receptor (beta chain) is from a study of T cell responses to AZD1222 COVID-19 vaccine (dated by TCRdb to 2020 to 2023). Describing the broader study: A total of under 250 trial participants underwent TCR sequencing, of whom 200 to 220 had received two doses of AZD1222 and some 25 had received two doses of the MenACWY control vaccine. Enrollment into the trials was organized by age into subgroups of 18-55, 56-69 and 70-plus years, and those subgroups contained around 150, 28 and 57 TCR-sequenced participants, respectively. What the authors observed across the whole study: Participants were mostly white British and included more females than males, and it was suggested by the authors that clonal diversity may have been underestimated. Because no samples from the day 14 peak response were available, repertoires could be characterized only after the peak T cell response. After two AZD1222 doses, spike-specific TCR breadth and depth were significantly higher than at day 0 and than in MenACWY recipients. In the small 56-69-year group, the increase in depth fell short of significance, most likely because of low power. Only a handful of AZD1222 recipients were SARS-CoV-2 seropositive at baseline, limiting conclusions about previously exposed vaccinees. The vaccine-associated CD4 TCRs covered the entire spike protein, and the dominant responses fell in regions 160-218 and 743-854. Epitopes outside the regions mutated in the B.1.351 and B.1.1.7 variants were reportedly recognized by nearly half of the unique spike-specific TCRs.

The CDR3 numbers 14 residues from cysteine through phenylalanine. Only the CDR3 DNA stays, 42 bases, in frame from base 1. Trimming costs V 1 base and J 5 bases, and their ends lie 9 bases apart. For CDR1 and CDR2, the germline V gene lists MDHEN and SYDVKM. A word on this clone: It has no known antigen specificity. No quality values exist for individual bases; no much larger clone is one base distant.

The sample's time point, from its label and the paper: baseline before first vaccination. Per the publication, the treatment or condition label means: meningococcal conjugate vaccine given as trial control. Vaccinee samples came from UK trials COV001 and COV002, including a single-blind randomized controlled phase 2/3 trial of AZD1222 (ChAdOx1 nCoV-19) in healthy adults. For TCRbeta chain sequencing, PBMC samples were collected from trial participants at day 0 and at day 28 after the second dose. The CDR3 regions of human TCRbeta chains were analyzed by immunosequencing. Turning to the authors' computational methods: TCRs in the repertoires were matched against a reference library of SARS-CoV-2-specific TCRs that had been generated with the MIRA antigen-specificity platform. Breadth was defined as the fraction of unique TCRs that were SARS-CoV-2-associated, and depth was defined as the fraction of total T cells that were SARS-CoV-2-associated. Using the MIRA data, each spike-specific TCR was mapped to the spike region that the TCR reacts to and placed in a CD4 or CD8 class. Log10-transformed breadth and depth values were compared by one-way ANOVA with Sidak's multiple comparisons tests. TCRdb took over this immuneACCESS table, retaining in-frame rearrangements with V and J assigned. Such tables are incomplete; in checked studies, under half of the missing clones stem from an unresolved V gene, and the remainder is unexplained. The V and J calls and clone size are taken from that table; D and trimming were inferred from the DNA. The sample data list 150,000 to 180,000 clones, and about 86% of these were observed just once. The ten largest clones add up to under 7% of the sample.

This TCR derives from an adult in good health. The starting material was peripheral blood, obtained on day 0 of MenACWY control vaccination. The chain is assembled from TRBV28 and TRBJ1-5; a tentative D match to TRBD1 spans 6 bases. The sequenced DNA is TGTGCCAGCAGTTTATCGGGGGCACATCAGCCCCAGCATTTT. This translates into CASSLSGAHQPQHF.